This entry features one T cell receptor (beta chain) sequence. This clonotype has only a few counts. Its antigen is currently not known. No per-base quality is available; no much larger clone lies one base away. The record originates from a study of T-cell reconstitution after alpha-beta-depleted transplantation in children (dated by TCRdb to 2016 to 2017). About the investigation overall: The study quantitatively tracked T-cell immune reconstitution after TCRalphabeta/CD19-depleted allogeneic hematopoietic cell transplantation in children using TCR repertoire profiling.

What the treatment or condition label conveys for this sample: allogeneic hematopoietic cell transplantation with graft depleted of TCRalphabeta T cells and CD19 B cells. Transplant recipients were children who received TCRalphabeta/CD19-depleted allogeneic hematopoietic cell grafts. General findings and caveats noted by the study authors: The high TCRbeta diversity at day 60 in some patients was ascribed to recipient T cells and intrathymic progenitors that had survived conditioning. Apparently early alphabetaT-cell count recovery about two months after transplant reportedly relied on only several hundred rapidly expanded clones derived from non-depleted graft cells. Hyperexpanded clone frequencies declined over subsequent months; after one year, T-cell counts and TCRbeta diversity were mostly attributed to newly produced T cells.

The CDR3 has 14 amino acids, counting the end cysteine and phenylalanine. Only the CDR3 DNA stays, 42 bases, in frame from base 1. As encoded in the germline V gene, CDR1 is SGHRS while CDR2 is YFSETQ. Trimmed from V: 6 bases; trimmed from J: 9 bases; junction bases lacking a gene match: 8. The library was produced with PCR. The run used an Illumina HiSeq 2500. To normalize quantification of the TCRbeta repertoire, the TCR libraries were built with molecular barcoding that relied on unique molecular identifiers. TCRdb reanalyzed the raw reads on its own, using fastp at Q25 for trimming and MiXCR for clone calling, and kept in-frame beta chains. Rows are unified per CDR3 protein, each entry keeping the most common DNA and genes. This sample gives over 100,000 distinct CDR3 sequences in total; approximately 10% of them show up just once. Of the sample, about 34% falls within the top ten clones.

The TCR originated in a boy aged 2 to 9 with acute lymphoblastic leukemia, due to receive a stem cell transplant. The sequenced sample was PBMCs, obtained before TCRalphabeta/CD19-depleted stem cell transplant. The V and J segments used are TRBV5-1 and TRBJ1-6; 8 bases in between match TRBD1. The sequence in DNA is TGCGCCAGCAAGACCGGGACAGGAAGTTCACCCCTCCACTTT. Its coded protein is CASKTGTGSSPLHF.